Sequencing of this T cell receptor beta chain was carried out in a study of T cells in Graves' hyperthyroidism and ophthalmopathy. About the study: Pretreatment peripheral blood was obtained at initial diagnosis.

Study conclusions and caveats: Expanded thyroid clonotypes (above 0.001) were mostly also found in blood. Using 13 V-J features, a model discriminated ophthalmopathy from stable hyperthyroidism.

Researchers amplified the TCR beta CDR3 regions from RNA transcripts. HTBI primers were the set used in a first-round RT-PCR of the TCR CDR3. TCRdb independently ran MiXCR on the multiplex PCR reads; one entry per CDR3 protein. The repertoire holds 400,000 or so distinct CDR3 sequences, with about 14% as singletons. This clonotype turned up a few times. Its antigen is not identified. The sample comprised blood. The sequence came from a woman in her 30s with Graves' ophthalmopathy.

The CDR3 region has the DNA TGTGCCAGCAGCCCCCCAGGTGGGACAGGGTTATTGAAACTGTTTTTT. Its protein is CASSPPGGTGLLKLFF. The rearrangement links TRBV28 to TRBJ1-4, with 9 nucleotides matching TRBD1. This CDR3 has 16 amino acids. CDR1 is MDHEN, CDR2 SYDVKM, per germline. V dropped 6 bases and J dropped 11; count of bases not matched to a gene: 16.